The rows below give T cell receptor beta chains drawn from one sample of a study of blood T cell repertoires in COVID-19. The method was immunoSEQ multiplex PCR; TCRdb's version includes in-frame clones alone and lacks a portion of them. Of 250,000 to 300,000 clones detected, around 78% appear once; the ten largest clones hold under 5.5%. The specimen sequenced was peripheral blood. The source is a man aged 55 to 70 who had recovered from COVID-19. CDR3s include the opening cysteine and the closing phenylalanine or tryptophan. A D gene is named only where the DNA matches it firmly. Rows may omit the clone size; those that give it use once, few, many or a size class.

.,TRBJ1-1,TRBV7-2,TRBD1,TGTGCCAGCAGCTTACTTTCGGGACAGGGGAACACTGAAGCTTTCTTT,CASSLLSGQGNTEAFF
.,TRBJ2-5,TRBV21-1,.,TGTGCCAGGACTTCCGGGGGAACCTGGCGCTTCCTGTACCAAGAGACCCAGTACTTC,CARTSGGTWRFLYQETQYF
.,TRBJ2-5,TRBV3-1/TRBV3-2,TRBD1,TGTGCCAGCAGCCCCGGGACAGAAGAGACCCAGTACTTC,CASSPGTEETQYF
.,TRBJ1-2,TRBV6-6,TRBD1,TGTGCCAGCAAATCCGGGACAGTAGCTGACTATGGCTACACCTTC,CASKSGTVADYGYTF
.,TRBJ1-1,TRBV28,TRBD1,TGTGCCAGCAGTTTAGGGGACAGGGGGCGGACTGAAGCTTTCTTT,CASSLGDRGRTEAFF
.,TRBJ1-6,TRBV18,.,TGTGCCAGCTCACCAGCGGGGGAAAATTCACCCCTCCACTTT,CASSPAGENSPLHF
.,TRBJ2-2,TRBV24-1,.,TGTGCCACCGAGAACAGGGTCACCGGGGAGCTGTTTTTT,CATENRVTGELFF
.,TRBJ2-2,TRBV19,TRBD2,TGTGCCAGTAGTATTCTACGGGGGAGGGCCGACGGGGAGCTGTTTTTT,CASSILRGRADGELFF
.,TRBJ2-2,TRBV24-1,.,TGTGCCACCATGGCCTCCGGGTCGAACACCGGGGAGCTGTTTTTT,CATMASGSNTGELFF
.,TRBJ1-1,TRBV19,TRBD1,TGTGCCAGTATAGGCGCAGGGGGGATTGGCACTGAAGCTTTCTTT,CASIGAGGIGTEAFF
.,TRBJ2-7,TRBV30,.,TGTGCCTGGAGTGTACTTTCGGGAACCGGGTACGAGCAGTACTTC,CAWSVLSGTGYEQYF
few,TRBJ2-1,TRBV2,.,TGTGCCAGCAGCCGCAATGAGCAGTTCTTC,CASSRNEQFF
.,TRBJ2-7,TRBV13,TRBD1,TGTGCCAGCAGCTCCCTGGGACAGGGAGGCGCCTACGAGCAGTACTTC,CASSSLGQGGAYEQYF
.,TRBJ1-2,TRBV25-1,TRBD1,TGTGCCAGCAGTCACAGGGGCCGCGGCTATGGCTACACCTTC,CASSHRGRGYGYTF
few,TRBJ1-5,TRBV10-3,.,TGTGCCATCAGTGGGGGACTGAGGGACAGCAATCAGCCCCAGCATTTT,CAISGGLRDSNQPQHF
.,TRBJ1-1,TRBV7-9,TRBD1,TGTGCCAGCAGCCGAGGGGGCAGGGGTCAGAACACTGAAGCTTTCTTT,CASSRGGRGQNTEAFF
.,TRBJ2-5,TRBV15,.,TGTGCCACCAGCAGGGACGGACTTAGGGGGGAGACCCAGTACTTC,CATSRDGLRGETQYF
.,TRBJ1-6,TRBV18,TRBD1,TGTGCCAGCTCACCAGGGACAGATAATTCACCCCTCCACTTT,CASSPGTDNSPLHF
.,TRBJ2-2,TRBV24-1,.,TGTGCCACCAGTGATTTGTCGAGGACAGAAAACACCGGGGAGCTGTTTTTT,CATSDLSRTENTGELFF
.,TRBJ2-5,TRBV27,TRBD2,TGTGCCAGCAGCCGAGCCCTAGCGGAAATACAAGAGACCCAGTACTTC,CASSRALAEIQETQYF
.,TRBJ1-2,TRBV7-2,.,TGTGCCAGCAGCTTAGTCCAGGGCGGCTACACCTTC,CASSLVQGGYTF
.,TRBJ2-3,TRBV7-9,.,TGTGCCAGCAGCTTAGCGAGGACAGGGAGGGCAGATACGCAGTATTTT,CASSLARTGRADTQYF
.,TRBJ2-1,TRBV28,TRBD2,TGTGCCAGCAGTGCGACTAGCGGGGGGGCCGATGAGCAGTTCTTC,CASSATSGGADEQFF
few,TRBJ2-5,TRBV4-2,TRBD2,TGTGCCAGCAGCCAAGGGACTAGCGGGAGCGGGTCTTTAGAGACCCAGTACTTC,CASSQGTSGSGSLETQYF
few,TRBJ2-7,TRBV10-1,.,TGCGCCAGCAGTGGCCCTACCCCGTACTTC,CASSGPTPYF
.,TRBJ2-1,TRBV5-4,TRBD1,TGTGCCAGCAGCTTGGTACAGGGGGCCTATAATGAGCAGTTCTTC,CASSLVQGAYNEQFF